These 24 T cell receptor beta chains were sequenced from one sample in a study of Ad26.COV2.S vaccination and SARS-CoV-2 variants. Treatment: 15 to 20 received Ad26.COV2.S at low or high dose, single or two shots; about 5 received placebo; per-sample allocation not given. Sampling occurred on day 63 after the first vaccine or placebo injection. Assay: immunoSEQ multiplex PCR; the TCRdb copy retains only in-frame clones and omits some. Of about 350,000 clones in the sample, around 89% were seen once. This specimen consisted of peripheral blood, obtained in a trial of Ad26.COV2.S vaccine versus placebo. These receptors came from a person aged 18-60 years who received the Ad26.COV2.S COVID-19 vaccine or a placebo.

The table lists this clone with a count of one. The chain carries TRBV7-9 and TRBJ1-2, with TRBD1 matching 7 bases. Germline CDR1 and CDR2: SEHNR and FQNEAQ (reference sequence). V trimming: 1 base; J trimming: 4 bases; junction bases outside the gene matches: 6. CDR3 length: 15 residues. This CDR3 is CASSLGSQGSYGYTF. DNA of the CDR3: TGTGCCAGCAGCTTAGGTTCACAGGGGTCCTATGGCTACACCTTC.

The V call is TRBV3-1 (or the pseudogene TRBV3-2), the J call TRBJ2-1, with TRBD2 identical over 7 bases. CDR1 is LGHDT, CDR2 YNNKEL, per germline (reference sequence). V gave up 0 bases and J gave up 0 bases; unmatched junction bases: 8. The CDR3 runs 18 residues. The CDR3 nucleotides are TGTGCCAGCAGCCAAGATCCAACGGGGGGAAGCTCCTACAATGAGCAGTTCTTC. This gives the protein CASSQDPTGGSSYNEQFF.

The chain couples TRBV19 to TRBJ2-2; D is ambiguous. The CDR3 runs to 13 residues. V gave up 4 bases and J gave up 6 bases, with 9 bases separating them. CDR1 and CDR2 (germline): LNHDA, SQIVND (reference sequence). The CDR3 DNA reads TGTGCCAGTAGTACCTGGGTGGCCGGGGAGCTGTTTTTT. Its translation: CASSTWVAGELFF.

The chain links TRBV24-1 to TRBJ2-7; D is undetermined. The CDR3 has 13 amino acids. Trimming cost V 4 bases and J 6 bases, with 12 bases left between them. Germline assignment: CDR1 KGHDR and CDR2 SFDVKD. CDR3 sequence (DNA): TGTGCCACCAGTGACCCCCTGAGTCGCGAGCAGTACTTC. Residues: CATSDPLSREQYF.

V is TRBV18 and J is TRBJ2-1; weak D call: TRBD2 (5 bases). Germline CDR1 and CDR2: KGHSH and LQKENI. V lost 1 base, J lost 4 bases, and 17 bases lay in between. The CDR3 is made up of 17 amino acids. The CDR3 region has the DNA TGTGCCAGCTCACCACGTCCTGGTGGCGTAGCGTACAATGAGCAGTTCTTC. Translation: CASSPRPGGVAYNEQFF.

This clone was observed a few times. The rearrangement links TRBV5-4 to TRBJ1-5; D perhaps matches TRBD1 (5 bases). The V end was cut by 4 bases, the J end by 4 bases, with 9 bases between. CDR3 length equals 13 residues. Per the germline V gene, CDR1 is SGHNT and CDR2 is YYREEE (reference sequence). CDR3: CASSDGANQPQHF. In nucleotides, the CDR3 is TGTGCCAGCAGCGACGGGGCGAATCAGCCCCAGCATTTT.

The CDR3 loop reads CASRRTGTGGASGHGYTF. In DNA, the CDR3 is TGTGCCAGCAGACGGACCGGGACAGGGGGCGCGAGCGGGCACGGCTACACCTTC. V is TRBV28 and J is TRBJ1-2; 12 bases fit TRBD1. Germline V gene sequence: CDR1 MDHEN, CDR2 SYDVKM. The V and J ends lost 6 bases and 8 bases, in that order; junction bases with no gene match: 19. This CDR3 comprises 18 residues.

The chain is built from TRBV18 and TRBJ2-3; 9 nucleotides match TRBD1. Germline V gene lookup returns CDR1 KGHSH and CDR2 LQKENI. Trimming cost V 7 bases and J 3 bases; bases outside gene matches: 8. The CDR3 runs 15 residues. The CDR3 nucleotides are TGTGCCAGCTTCCTCTCCGGGACAGGGACAGATACGCAGTATTTT. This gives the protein CASFLSGTGTDTQYF.

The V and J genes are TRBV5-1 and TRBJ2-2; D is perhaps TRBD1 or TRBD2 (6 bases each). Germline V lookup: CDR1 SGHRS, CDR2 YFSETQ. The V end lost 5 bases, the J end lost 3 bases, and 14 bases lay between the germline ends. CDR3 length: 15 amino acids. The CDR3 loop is CASSLEGGYTGELFF. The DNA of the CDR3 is TGCGCCAGCAGTTTAGAGGGGGGATACACCGGGGAGCTGTTTTTT.

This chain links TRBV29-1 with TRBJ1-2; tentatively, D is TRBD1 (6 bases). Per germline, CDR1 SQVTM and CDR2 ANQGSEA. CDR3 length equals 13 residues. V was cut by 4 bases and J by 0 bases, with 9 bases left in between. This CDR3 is CSVGRDTNYGYTF. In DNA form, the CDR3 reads TGCAGCGTTGGGCGGGACACTAACTATGGCTACACCTTC.

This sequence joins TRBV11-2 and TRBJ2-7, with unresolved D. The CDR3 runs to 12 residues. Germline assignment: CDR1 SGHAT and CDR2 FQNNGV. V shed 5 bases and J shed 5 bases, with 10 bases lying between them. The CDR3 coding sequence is TGTGCCAGCAGCCGTACTGTGGACGAGCAGTACTTC. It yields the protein CASSRTVDEQYF.

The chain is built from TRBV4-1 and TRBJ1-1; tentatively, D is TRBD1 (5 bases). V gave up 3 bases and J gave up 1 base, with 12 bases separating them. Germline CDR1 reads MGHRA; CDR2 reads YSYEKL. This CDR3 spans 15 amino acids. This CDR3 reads CASSHHRQPNTEAFF. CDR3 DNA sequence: TGCGCCAGCAGCCACCACCGACAGCCGAACACTGAAGCTTTCTTT.

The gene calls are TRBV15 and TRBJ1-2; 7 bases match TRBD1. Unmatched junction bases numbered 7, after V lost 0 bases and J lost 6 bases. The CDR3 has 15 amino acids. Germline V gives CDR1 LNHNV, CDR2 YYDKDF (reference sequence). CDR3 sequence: CATSRDATTGNGYTF. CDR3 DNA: TGTGCCACCAGCAGAGATGCTACGACAGGGAATGGCTACACCTTC.

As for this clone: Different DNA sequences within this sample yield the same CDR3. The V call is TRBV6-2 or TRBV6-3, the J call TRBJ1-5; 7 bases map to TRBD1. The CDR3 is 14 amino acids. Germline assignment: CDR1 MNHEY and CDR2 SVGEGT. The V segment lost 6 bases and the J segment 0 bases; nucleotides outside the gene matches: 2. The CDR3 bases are TGTGCCAGCAGCGACAGGGATAGCAATCAGCCCCAGCATTTT. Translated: CASSDRDSNQPQHF.

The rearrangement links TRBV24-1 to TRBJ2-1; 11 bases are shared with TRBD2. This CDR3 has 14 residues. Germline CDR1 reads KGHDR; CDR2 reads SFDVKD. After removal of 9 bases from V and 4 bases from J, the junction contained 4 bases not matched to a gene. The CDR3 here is CATGLAGQYNEQFF. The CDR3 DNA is TGTGCCACCGGACTAGCGGGCCAGTACAATGAGCAGTTCTTC.

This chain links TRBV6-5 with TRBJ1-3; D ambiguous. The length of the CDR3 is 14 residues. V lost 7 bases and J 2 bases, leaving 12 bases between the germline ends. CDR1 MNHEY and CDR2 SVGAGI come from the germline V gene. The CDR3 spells CASTWTAAGNTIYF. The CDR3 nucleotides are TGTGCCAGCACGTGGACGGCGGCTGGAAACACCATATATTTT.

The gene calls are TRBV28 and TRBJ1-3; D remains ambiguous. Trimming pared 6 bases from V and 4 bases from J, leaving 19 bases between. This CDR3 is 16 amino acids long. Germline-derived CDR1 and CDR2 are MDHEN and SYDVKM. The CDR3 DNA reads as TGTGCCAGCAGCTCCCCCGACGTGTTAGGGGGAAACACCATATATTTT. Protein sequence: CASSSPDVLGGNTIYF. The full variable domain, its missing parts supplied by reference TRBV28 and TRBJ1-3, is DVKVTQSSRYLVKRTGEKVFLECVQDMDHENMFWYRQDPGLGLRLIYFSYDVKMKEKGDIPEGYSVSREKKERFSLILESASTNQTSMYLCASSSPDVLGGNTIYFGEGSWLTVV.

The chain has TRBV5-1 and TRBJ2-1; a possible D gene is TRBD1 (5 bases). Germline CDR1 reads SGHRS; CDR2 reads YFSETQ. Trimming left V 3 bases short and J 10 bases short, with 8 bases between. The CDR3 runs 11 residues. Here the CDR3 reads CASSSDTEQFF. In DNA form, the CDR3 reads TGCGCCAGCAGCTCGGACACCGAGCAGTTCTTC.

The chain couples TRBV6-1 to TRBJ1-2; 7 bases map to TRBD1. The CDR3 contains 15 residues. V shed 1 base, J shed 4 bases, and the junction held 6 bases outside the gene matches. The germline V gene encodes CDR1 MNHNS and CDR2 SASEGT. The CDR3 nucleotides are TGTGCCAGCAGTGAAGTGGCAGGGGGTGGCTATGGCTACACCTTC. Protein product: CASSEVAGGGYGYTF.

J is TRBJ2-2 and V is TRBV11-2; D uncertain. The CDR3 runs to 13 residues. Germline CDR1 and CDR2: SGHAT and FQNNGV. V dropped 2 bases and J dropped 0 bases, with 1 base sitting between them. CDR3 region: CASSLTNTGELFF. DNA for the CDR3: TGTGCCAGCAGCTTAACGAACACCGGGGAGCTGTTTTTT.

Written as DNA, the CDR3 is TGTGCAAGTCGCTTGTGGGACAGGGTTCAGCCCCAGCATTTT. Its translation: CASRLWDRVQPQHF. J is TRBJ1-5 and V is TRBV12-2; the DNA was not used to check the table's D call, TRBD1. TRBV12-2 is flagged as a pseudogene. The CDR3 is 14 residues long.

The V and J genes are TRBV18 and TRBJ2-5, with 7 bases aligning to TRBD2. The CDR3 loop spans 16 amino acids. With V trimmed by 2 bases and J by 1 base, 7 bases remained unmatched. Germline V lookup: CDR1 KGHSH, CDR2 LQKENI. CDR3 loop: CASSPIVTSVQETQYF. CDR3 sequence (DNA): TGTGCCAGCTCACCAATCGTAACTAGCGTCCAAGAGACCCAGTACTTC.

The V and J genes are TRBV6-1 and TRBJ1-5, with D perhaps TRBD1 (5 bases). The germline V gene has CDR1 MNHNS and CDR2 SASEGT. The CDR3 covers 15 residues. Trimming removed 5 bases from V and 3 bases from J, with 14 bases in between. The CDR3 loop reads CASSSQETLNQPQHF. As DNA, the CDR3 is TGTGCCAGCAGTTCACAGGAGACACTCAATCAGCCCCAGCATTTT.

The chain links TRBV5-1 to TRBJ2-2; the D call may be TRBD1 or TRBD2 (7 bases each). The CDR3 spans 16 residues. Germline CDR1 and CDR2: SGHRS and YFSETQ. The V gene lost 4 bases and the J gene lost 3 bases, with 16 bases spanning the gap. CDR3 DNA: TGCGCCAGCAGCCCTAGACAGGGAGGGGACACCGGGGAGCTGTTTTTT. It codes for CASSPRQGGDTGELFF.